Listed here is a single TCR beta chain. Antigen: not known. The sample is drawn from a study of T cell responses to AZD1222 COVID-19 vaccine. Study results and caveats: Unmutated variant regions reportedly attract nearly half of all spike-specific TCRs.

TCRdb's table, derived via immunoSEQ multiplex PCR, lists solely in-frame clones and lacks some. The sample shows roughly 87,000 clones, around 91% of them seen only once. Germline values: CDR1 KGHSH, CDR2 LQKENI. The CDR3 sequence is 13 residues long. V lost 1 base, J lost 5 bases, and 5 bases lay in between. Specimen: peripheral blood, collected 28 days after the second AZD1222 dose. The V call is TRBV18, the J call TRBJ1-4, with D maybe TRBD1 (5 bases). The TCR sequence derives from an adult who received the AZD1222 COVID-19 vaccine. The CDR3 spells CASSPQGNEKLFF. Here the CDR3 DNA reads TGTGCCAGCTCACCACAGGGGAATGAAAAACTGTTTTTT.